The 21 T cell receptor beta chains below were found in one sample sequenced in a study of T-cell reconstitution after alpha-beta-depleted transplantation in children. It was with unique molecular identifiers that the TCRbeta library was prepared. TCRdb re-analysed the PCR reads in MiXCR, keeping a single row per CDR3 protein. The sample has some 500,000 distinct CDR3 sequences, about 16% seen once. Source: PBMCs from the stem cell graft donor, taken from the stem cell graft. The receptor source for this set is a human donor who donated a stem cell graft to a child with acute lymphoblastic leukemia.

This clonotype has just a few counts. The J gene is TRBJ1-3, the V gene TRBV11-2, with unresolved D. CDR3 size: 15 residues. CDR1 is SGHAT, CDR2 FQNNGV, per germline. V gave up 2 bases and J gave up 2 bases, with 10 bases separating them. The CDR3 loop reads CASSLYPGTGNTIYF. The CDR3 DNA reads TGTGCCAGCAGCTTATATCCGGGAACTGGAAACACCATATATTTT.

This chain joins TRBV7-9 and TRBJ2-7; no firm D call. V was shortened by 4 bases and J by 4 bases, with 11 bases between the two germline ends. This CDR3 spans 13 amino acids. The germline gives CDR1 SEHNR, CDR2 FQNEAQ (reference sequence). CDR3 nucleotide sequence: TGTGCCAGCAGCTCCGCGTTCGGATACGAGCAGTACTTC. It is translated as CASSSAFGYEQYF.

The J gene is TRBJ1-5, the V gene TRBV5-6, with no clear D. The germline V and J ends were trimmed by 4 bases and 5 bases, with 16 bases remaining between them. The germline CDR1 and CDR2 sequences are SGHDT and YYEEEE. This CDR3 has 15 residues. The CDR3 sequence is CASSTLKDVYQPQHF. The DNA for the CDR3 is TGTGCCAGCAGCACCCTGAAAGACGTCTATCAGCCCCAGCATTTT.

This clonotype was seen a handful of times. V usage is TRBV15 and J usage is TRBJ2-2; weak D call: TRBD1 (6 bases). There are 16 residues in the CDR3. Trimming pared 3 bases from V and 6 bases from J, leaving 17 bases between. CDR1 and CDR2 (germline): LNHNV, YYDKDF (reference sequence). CDR3 residues: CATSSRDTIVAGELFF. In nucleotides, the CDR3 is TGTGCCACCAGCAGCAGGGACACCATAGTGGCCGGGGAGCTGTTTTTT.

The chain is built from TRBV12-3 or TRBV12-4 and TRBJ1-2; no firm D call. The V end lost 7 bases, the J end lost 4 bases, and 16 bases lay between the germline ends. The CDR3 contains 14 residues. As DNA, the CDR3 is TGTGCCAGCACCCTAGGCGGCAGATTCTATGGCTACACCTTC. Protein: CASTLGGRFYGYTF.

This clonotype came up a few times. One junction end does not reproduce the germline sequence, and a read error may be involved. The genes are TRBV7-9 and TRBJ2-1, with D perhaps matching TRBD2 (5 bases). Looked up from germline, CDR1 is SEHNR and CDR2 is FQNEAQ (reference sequence). This CDR3 is built from 14 residues. CDR3 DNA sequence: TGTGCCAGCAGCCTAGCTTACTCCTACAATGAGCAGTTCTTC. Translation gives CASSLAYSYNEQFF.

This clonotype showed up just a few times. J is TRBJ1-1 and V is TRBV7-9, with D tentatively TRBD1 (6 bases). Germline V gives CDR1 SEHNR, CDR2 FQNEAQ (reference sequence). Deletions cut 3 bases from V and 1 base from J, with 12 bases between. The CDR3 is 15 residues long. CDR3 loop: CASSFYRAPNTEAFF. CDR3 DNA sequence: TGTGCCAGCAGCTTCTACAGGGCACCGAACACTGAAGCTTTCTTT. Full variable domain (missing parts from reference TRBV7-9 and TRBJ1-1): DTGVSQNPRHKITKRGQNVTFRCDPISEHNRLYWYRQTLGQGPEFLTYFQNEAQLEKSRLLSDRFSAERPKGSFSTLEIQRTEQGDSAMYLCASSFYRAPNTEAFFGQGTRLTVV.

V and J are TRBV20-1 and TRBJ2-1; no clear D. V gave up 3 bases and J gave up 7 bases, with 16 bases separating them. CDR1 is DFQATT, CDR2 SNEGSKA, per germline (reference sequence). The CDR3 extends over 14 amino acids. The DNA for the CDR3 is TGCAGTGCTAGTAGTTACGGGTTTAGAAATGAGCAGTTCTTC. Encoded protein: CSASSYGFRNEQFF.

The chain recombines TRBV9 with TRBJ2-7; TRBD1 agrees at 8 bases. Losses at the gene ends were 4 bases for V and 3 bases for J; bases not matched to a gene: 9. The CDR3 has 15 residues. Per the germline V gene, CDR1 is SGDLS and CDR2 is YYNGEE. The CDR3 reads CASSPGQGRFYEQYF. CDR3 nucleotides: TGTGCCAGCAGCCCCGGACAGGGACGCTTCTACGAGCAGTACTTC.

This clonotype was observed a handful of times. V usage is TRBV29-1 and J usage is TRBJ2-3; possibly TRBD2 for D (6 bases). Germline assignment: CDR1 SQVTM and CDR2 ANQGSEA. V was cut by 3 bases and J by 1 base, with 14 bases left in between. This CDR3 comprises 15 residues. The CDR3 protein is CSVEWGSGRTDTQYF. In nucleotides, the CDR3 is TGCAGCGTTGAGTGGGGTAGCGGCCGCACAGATACGCAGTATTTT.

In this sample, this clonotype turned up a few times. This sequence joins TRBV7-9 and TRBJ2-5, with 13 positions matching TRBD2. This CDR3 is built from 16 residues. V gave up 10 bases and J gave up 5 bases; unmatched junction bases: 13. The germline V gene has CDR1 SEHNR and CDR2 FQNEAQ (reference sequence). The CDR3, as DNA: TGTGCCATCCATGTAACTAGCGGGAGGGCCCGGGAGACCCAGTACTTC. Translated: CAIHVTSGRARETQYF.

This clonotype was picked up a small number of times. The V gene is TRBV7-2, the J gene TRBJ2-1, with a tentative D call TRBD1 (6 bases). Germline V CDR1 and CDR2: SGHTA, FQGNSA. Trimming cost V 3 bases and J 6 bases, with 18 bases left between them. CDR3 length equals 16 residues. CDR3 loop: CASSFVGVGAGNEQFF. The DNA of the CDR3 is TGTGCCAGCAGCTTCGTGGGAGTGGGGGCGGGCAATGAGCAGTTCTTC.

The chain links TRBV7-8 to TRBJ2-7; 9 bases align to TRBD2. CDR3 length equals 17 residues. Germline loops: CDR1 SGHVS, CDR2 FQNEAQ. V gave up 1 base and J gave up 0 bases; unmatched junction bases: 7. Here the CDR3 DNA reads TGTGCCAGCAGCTTAGACGCTAGCGGGATTTACTCCTACGAGCAGTACTTC. Its translation: CASSLDASGIYSYEQYF.

The V and J genes are TRBV6-1 and TRBJ1-6, with 8 bases matching TRBD1. Losses at the gene ends were 7 bases for V and 9 bases for J; bases not matched to a gene: 11. Per germline, CDR1 MNHNS and CDR2 SASEGT. This CDR3 has 15 amino acids. The CDR3, as DNA: TGTGCCAGCAAAGCGGCAGGGGGCTATGTTTCACCCCTCCACTTT. Protein product: CASKAAGGYVSPLHF.

V usage is TRBV19 and J usage is TRBJ2-7; 9 positions agree with TRBD1. The V gene's germline CDR1 is LNHDA and CDR2 SQIVND (reference sequence). The V gene end was trimmed by 3 bases and the J gene end by 2 bases; junction bases not matched to a gene: 5. There are 15 residues in the CDR3. The CDR3 DNA sequence: TGTGCCAGTAGTATGGGACAGGGCCCTACCTACGAGCAGTACTTC. Translation gives CASSMGQGPTYEQYF. Full variable domain (missing parts from reference TRBV19 and TRBJ2-7): DGGITQSPKYLFRKEGQNVTLSCEQNLNHDAMYWYRQDPGQGLRLIYYSQIVNDFQKGDIAEGYSVSREKKESFPLTVTSAQKNPTAFYLCASSMGQGPTYEQYFGPGTRLTVT.

The J gene is TRBJ1-1, the V gene TRBV20-1; D gene uncertain. The CDR3 extends over 13 amino acids. The V gene lost 0 bases and the J gene lost 5 bases, with 10 bases spanning the gap. Germline lookup yields CDR1 DFQATT and CDR2 SNEGSKA (reference sequence). CDR3 coding DNA: TGCAGTGCTAGAGATGGGAGGGCTACTGAAGCTTTCTTT. Translating gives CSARDGRATEAFF.

This clonotype was seen only a few times. This chain connects TRBV21-1 to TRBJ2-2. TRBV21-1 constitutes a pseudogene. CDR3 size: 16 residues. The CDR3 loop is CASSNMRSSKTGELFF. CDR3 coding DNA: TGTGCCAGCAGCAATATGCGCTCCTCGAAAACCGGGGAGCTGTTTTTT.

This rearrangement joins TRBV4-1 to TRBJ1-2; D gene ambiguous. CDR1 and CDR2 (germline): MGHRA, YSYEKL. Trimming stripped 1 base from V and 5 bases from J, with 20 bases between. The CDR3 runs 17 residues. The CDR3 DNA reads TGCGCCAGCAGCCAAGTAAAAAAGGGAGGAAATCTTTATGGCTACACCTTC. Protein sequence: CASSQVKKGGNLYGYTF.

The V and J genes are TRBV21-1 and TRBJ2-1. TRBV21-1 is a known pseudogene. The CDR3 contains 14 residues. The CDR3 DNA follows: TGTGCCAGCAGCAAAGAGCAATCCGGCGGTGAGCAGTTCTTC. It translates to CASSKEQSGGEQFF.

A note on this clonotype: One junction end does not reproduce the germline sequence, and a read error may be involved. The gene calls are TRBV28 and TRBJ2-7, with D possibly TRBD2 on 5 matching bases. The CDR3 has 14 residues. Germline V gives CDR1 MDHEN, CDR2 SYDVKM. This chain's CDR3 is CAISYLAGGYEQYF. CDR3 DNA: TGTGCCATCAGTTATCTCGCGGGCGGCTACGAGCAGTACTTC.

This chain links TRBV7-9 with TRBJ1-6; 9 bases map to TRBD1. The germline V gene has CDR1 SEHNR and CDR2 FQNEAQ (reference sequence). V lost 6 bases to trimming and J lost 7 bases; unmatched junction nucleotides: 7. The CDR3 is 15 amino acids. The CDR3 region has the DNA TGTGCCAGCAGACTGGGCGGGACAGGGAATTCACCCCTCCACTTT. Protein sequence: CASRLGGTGNSPLHF.